A selection of T cell receptor beta chains follows, all from one sample in a study of blood T cell repertoires in COVID-19. Here immunoSEQ multiplex PCR was the method, and the copy in TCRdb shows in-frame clones only, minus some. This sample carries roughly 73,000 clones, roughly 80% of them seen once, and the ten largest clones take 20% to 25%. Sequenced input: peripheral blood. The receptors were sampled from a woman in her sixties or seventies with acute or convalescent COVID-19. The CDR3 runs from the conserved cysteine through the conserved F or W. A D gene is named only where the DNA matches it firmly. Some rows mark clone size as missing; the rest say once, few, many or name a class of expanded clone.

D: -
V: TRBV6-5
size: -
J: TRBJ2-3
CDR3: CASSYRGSTDTQYF
DNA: TGTGCCAGCAGTTACAGGGGAAGCACAGATACGCAGTATTTT

D: TRBD1
V: TRBV18
size: -
J: TRBJ1-1
CDR3: CASVGTGWVTEAFF
DNA: TGTGCCAGCGTGGGGACAGGGTGGGTGACTGAAGCTTTCTTT

D: TRBD1
V: TRBV19
size: -
J: TRBJ1-5
CDR3: CASSDTGVRNQPQHF
DNA: TGTGCCAGTAGTGATACAGGGGTCAGGAATCAGCCCCAGCATTTT

D: TRBD2
V: TRBV27
size: -
J: TRBJ2-5
CDR3: CASSFRVRGETQYF
DNA: TGTGCCAGCAGTTTTCGGGTGCGGGGGGAGACCCAGTACTTC

D: -
V: TRBV6-5
size: once
J: TRBJ2-7
CDR3: CATRALPAYEQYF
DNA: TGTGCCACCAGAGCCTTGCCCGCCTACGAGCAGTACTTC

D: TRBD2
V: TRBV2
size: -
J: TRBJ2-1
CDR3: CASSEYGGAYNEQFF
DNA: TGTGCCAGCAGTGAATATGGGGGGGCCTACAATGAGCAGTTCTTC

D: TRBD1
V: TRBV7-2
size: -
J: TRBJ2-7
CDR3: CASSLVGDRADEQYF
DNA: TGTGCCAGCAGCTTAGTAGGCGACAGGGCTGACGAGCAGTACTTC

D: TRBD1
V: TRBV11-2
size: -
J: TRBJ1-3
CDR3: CASSRGTAGNTIYF
DNA: TGTGCCAGCAGCCGAGGGACAGCCGGAAACACCATATATTTT

D: -
V: TRBV28
size: -
J: TRBJ2-3
CDR3: CASRVGGSAFTDTQYF
DNA: TGTGCCAGCAGGGTCGGGGGTAGCGCTTTCACAGATACGCAGTATTTT

D: -
V: TRBV29-1
size: -
J: TRBJ2-3
CDR3: CSVEGIRVTDTQYF
DNA: TGCAGCGTTGAGGGTATTCGGGTCACAGATACGCAGTATTTT

D: -
V: TRBV9
size: -
J: TRBJ1-1
CDR3: CASSSPPYTEAFF
DNA: TGTGCCAGCAGCTCCCCCCCTTACACTGAAGCTTTCTTT

D: TRBD2
V: TRBV28
size: -
J: TRBJ2-5
CDR3: CASSQTSGRIETQYF
DNA: TGTGCCAGCAGCCAGACTAGCGGGAGGATCGAGACCCAGTACTTC

D: -
V: TRBV19
size: -
J: TRBJ2-1
CDR3: CASSMGSGSSYNEQFF
DNA: TGTGCCAGTAGTATGGGGAGCGGCAGCTCCTACAATGAGCAGTTCTTC

D: -
V: TRBV20-1
size: -
J: TRBJ2-7
CDR3: CSAIQGYEQYF
DNA: TGCAGTGCTATACAGGGATACGAGCAGTACTTC

D: -
V: TRBV4-1
size: -
J: TRBJ2-7
CDR3: CASRSELATYEQYF
DNA: TGCGCCAGCAGGAGCGAGTTGGCGACCTACGAGCAGTACTTC

D: -
V: TRBV7-9
size: -
J: TRBJ1-1
CDR3: CASSSRNTEAFF
DNA: TGTGCCAGCAGCTCCAGGAACACTGAAGCTTTCTTT

D: -
V: TRBV4-1
size: -
J: TRBJ1-5
CDR3: CASSLRVLAGALQPQHF
DNA: TGCGCCAGCAGCCTGAGGGTTTTGGCAGGGGCCCTTCAGCCCCAGCATTTT

D: -
V: TRBV5-6
size: -
J: TRBJ1-5
CDR3: CASSRSDKDSNQPQHF
DNA: TGTGCCAGCAGCAGATCGGACAAGGATAGCAATCAGCCCCAGCATTTT

D: -
V: TRBV24-1
size: -
J: TRBJ2-1
CDR3: CATSDARGNNEQFF
DNA: TGTGCCACCAGTGACGCCAGAGGGAACAATGAGCAGTTCTTC

D: TRBD1
V: TRBV5-1
size: -
J: TRBJ1-2
CDR3: CASSNPSTGGYYGYTF
DNA: TGCGCCAGCAGCAACCCCTCGACAGGGGGCTACTATGGCTACACCTTC

D: TRBD2
V: TRBV4-1
size: -
J: TRBJ2-5
CDR3: CASSQGSSGSLIETQYF
DNA: TGCGCCAGCAGCCAAGGGTCTAGCGGGAGTCTAATTGAGACCCAGTACTTC

D: -
V: TRBV6-2/TRBV6-3
size: -
J: TRBJ1-5
CDR3: CASSSETVSNQPQHF
DNA: TGTGCCAGCAGTTCCGAGACAGTTAGCAATCAGCCCCAGCATTTT

D: TRBD2
V: TRBV29-1
size: -
J: TRBJ2-1
CDR3: CSASSGRVWNEQFF
DNA: TGCAGCGCATCTAGCGGGAGAGTTTGGAATGAGCAGTTCTTC

D: TRBD1
V: TRBV28
size: few
J: TRBJ1-5
CDR3: CATTGTVSQPQHF
DNA: TGTGCCACCACCGGGACAGTCAGTCAGCCCCAGCATTTT

D: -
V: TRBV4-1
size: few
J: TRBJ1-4
CDR3: CASSQWRNEKLFF
DNA: TGCGCCAGCAGCCAATGGAGAAATGAAAAACTGTTTTTT

D: -
V: TRBV5-1
size: -
J: TRBJ2-3
CDR3: CASSLRARGSTDTQYF
DNA: TGCGCCAGCAGCTTGAGGGCTAGGGGTAGCACAGATACGCAGTATTTT

D: -
V: TRBV7-2
size: -
J: TRBJ1-1
CDR3: CARSQGNTEAFF
DNA: TGTGCCAGATCACAGGGGAACACTGAAGCTTTCTTT

D: -
V: TRBV11-2
size: -
J: TRBJ1-2
CDR3: CASSLRKDGYTF
DNA: TGTGCCAGCAGCTTGAGGAAGGATGGCTACACCTTC